The text below deals with one T cell receptor beta chain. Sequenced by immunoSEQ multiplex PCR; TCRdb stores in-frame clones only, minus some. The data hold about 100,000 clones, with approximately 92% observed a single time. This sample is drawn from a study of T cell changes during pregnancy in multiple sclerosis. Trimming pared 5 bases from V and 4 bases from J, leaving 11 bases between. Per the germline V gene, CDR1 is SQVTM and CDR2 is ANQGSEA. The CDR3 is made up of 12 amino acids. This specimen was peripheral blood, taken in the second trimester of pregnancy. This TCR derives from a female donor with multiple sclerosis, enrolled in a pregnancy study. V usage is TRBV29-1 and J usage is TRBJ2-5, with a weak D call TRBD2 (6 bases). CDR3 DNA: TGCAGCGTTCGACTAGTCGGAGAGACCCAGTACTTC. As protein: CSVRLVGETQYF.